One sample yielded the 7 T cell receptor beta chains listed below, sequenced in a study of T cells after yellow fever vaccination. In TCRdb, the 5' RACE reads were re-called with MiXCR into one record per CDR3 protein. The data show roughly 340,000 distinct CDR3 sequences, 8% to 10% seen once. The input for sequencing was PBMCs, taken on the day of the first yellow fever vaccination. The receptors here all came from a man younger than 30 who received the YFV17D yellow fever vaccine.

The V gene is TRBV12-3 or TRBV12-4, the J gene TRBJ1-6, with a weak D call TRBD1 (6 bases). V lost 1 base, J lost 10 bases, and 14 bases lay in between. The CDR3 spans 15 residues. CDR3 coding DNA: TGTGCCAGCAGTTTAGGGCACAGGGTCGGGTCACCCCTCCACTTT. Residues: CASSLGHRVGSPLHF.

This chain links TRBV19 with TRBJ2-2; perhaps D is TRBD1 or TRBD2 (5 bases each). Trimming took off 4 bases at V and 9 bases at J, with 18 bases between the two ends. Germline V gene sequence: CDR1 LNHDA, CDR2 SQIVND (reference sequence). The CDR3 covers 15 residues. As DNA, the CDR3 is TGTGCCAGTAGTACACCGGGGTTAGGGACCAGGGAGCTGTTTTTT. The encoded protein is CASSTPGLGTRELFF.

CDR3 bases: TGCGCCAGCAGCTTGGCCCAGGGACAGGGGGCGGAGACCCAGTACTTC. It specifies CASSLAQGQGAETQYF. The genes are TRBV5-1 and TRBJ2-5; 12 bases fit TRBD1. The junction had 5 bases not matched to a gene; V was cut back by 0 bases and J by 5 bases. In germline, CDR1 is SGHRS, CDR2 YFSETQ. This CDR3 region has 16 residues.

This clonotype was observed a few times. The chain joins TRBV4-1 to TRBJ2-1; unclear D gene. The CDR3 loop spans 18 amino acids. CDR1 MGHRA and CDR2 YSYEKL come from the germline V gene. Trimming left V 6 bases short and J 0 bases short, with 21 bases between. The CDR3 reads CASSHGPTERSSYNEQFF. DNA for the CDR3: TGCGCCAGCAGTCATGGGCCTACGGAGAGGAGCTCCTACAATGAGCAGTTCTTC.

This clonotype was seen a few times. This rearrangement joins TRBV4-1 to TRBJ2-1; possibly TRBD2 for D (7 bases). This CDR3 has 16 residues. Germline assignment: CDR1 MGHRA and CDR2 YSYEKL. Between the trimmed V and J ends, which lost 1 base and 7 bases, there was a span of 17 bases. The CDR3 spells CASSQGSGGRGNEQFF. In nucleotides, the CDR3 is TGCGCCAGCAGCCAAGGGTCCGGGGGGCGAGGTAATGAGCAGTTCTTC.

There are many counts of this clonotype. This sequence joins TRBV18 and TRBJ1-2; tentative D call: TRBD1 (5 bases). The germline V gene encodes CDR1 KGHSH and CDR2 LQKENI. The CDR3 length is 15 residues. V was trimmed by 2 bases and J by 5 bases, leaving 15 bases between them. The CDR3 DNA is TGTGCCAGCTCACCAAACCCCGGGACGGGATATGGCTACACCTTC. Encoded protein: CASSPNPGTGYGYTF. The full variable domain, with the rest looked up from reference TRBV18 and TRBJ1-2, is NAGVMQNPRHLVRRRGQEARLRCSPMKGHSHVYWYRQLPEEGLKFMVYLQKENIIDESGMPKERFSAEFPKEGPSILRIQQVVRGDSAAYFCASSPNPGTGYGYTFGSGTRLTVV.

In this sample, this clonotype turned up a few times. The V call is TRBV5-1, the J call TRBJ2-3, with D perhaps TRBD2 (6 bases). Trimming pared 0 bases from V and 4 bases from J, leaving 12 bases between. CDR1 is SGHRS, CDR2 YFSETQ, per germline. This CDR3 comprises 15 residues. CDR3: CASSLAPTSSDTQYF. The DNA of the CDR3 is TGCGCCAGCAGCTTGGCCCCTACTAGCTCAGATACGCAGTATTTT.